A selection of T cell receptor beta chains follows, all from one sample in a study of technical replicates of blood from a handful of donors. The table came from immunoSEQ multiplex PCR; TCRdb's copy has only in-frame clones and leaves some out. The sample has 64,000 or so clones; around 97% are singletons. Sequencing was carried out using T cells isolated from PBMCs. The source of these receptors is a human donor in good health. CDR3s leave out the opening cysteine and the closing phenylalanine or tryptophan. Expanded clones get a size class; other rows say once, few or many, or leave the size out.

>-|13|TRBV15
ATSSREGSSGEQF
>-|11|TRBV15
ATSRDRSEPQH
>-|15|TRBV28
ASSFSDSTRTGVGYT
>-|13|TRBV5-1
ASSLEGTAYYEQY
>-|17|TRBV7-9
ASRPSQGTSGGTSDTQY
>-|11|TRBV6-1
ATLDRINYGYT
>-|13|TRBV6-5
ASSLTGKMNTEAF
>once|13|TRBV9
ASSLSSRGRDTQY
>-|13|TRBV9
ASSLHRDRGPEAF
>-|12|TRBV14
ASSQANRVYEQY
>-|17|TRBV12-5
ASGLVPFDRGFVGNTIY
>few|13|TRBV28
ASSSLADYYNEQF
>-|13|TRBV4-1
ASSQADRGNTEAF
>-|14|TRBV10-1
ASSAYLPGQGYEQY
>once|16|TRBV7-8
ASSLGLTRTGYTGELF
>-|14|TRBV7-3
ASSLTSGGGEDTQY
>-|14|TRBV27
ASSSRWSGRVNEQF
>-|11|TRBV6-5
ASNDRGRYEQY
>-|13|TRBV9
ASSVTGGSGNTIY
>-|14|TRBV9
ASSVEAAYVPRPQH
>-|12|TRBV10-3
AISEASNQETQY
>-|12|TRBV27
ASSLPGEGAEAF
>-|12|TRBV6-1
ASVSLGANYGYT
>-|11|TRBV29-1
SVEAQGTGELF
>once|13|TRBV6-6
ASSHLGTATGELF
>-|11|TRBV7-2
ASSSGQGYGYT
>-|12|TRBV5-1
ASTLSPVETEAF
>-|15|TRBV28
ASSLPGTGDGATEAF
>once|13|TRBV28
ASSQASGAYNEQF
>-|12|TRBV27
ASSLTGTNQPQH
>-|10|TRBV23-1
ASSQSYRVKH
>-|14|TRBV28
ASRDPGQGIQETQY
>-|10|TRBV6-6
ASSHLRDTQY
>-|11|TRBV29-1
SGEGPPPDTQY
>-|17|TRBV5-1
ASSLYTSGRALSTGELF
>-|10|TRBV4-2
ASSRTGYEQY